Below, one TCR beta chain is given with its context. Source study methods: Estimates of nucleated cell counts were drawn from the amplification of reference gene primers. Data came from immunoSEQ multiplex PCR; TCRdb stores just in-frame clones and leaves some out. V and J calls and clone size come straight from that table; D and trimming were deduced from the DNA. The table has more than 150,000 clones, approximately 80% seen once. V lost 5 bases and J lost 3; bases outside the gene matches: 9. This CDR3 is 16 amino acids long. From germline, CDR1 is SEHNR and CDR2 FQNEAQ (reference sequence). Residents of about two dozen US areas, aged roughly 18 to 89 years, made up the participants. Cohorts were determined from participant-reported clinical history. The sample comes from a study of blood T cell repertoires in COVID-19. As for the study in general: The cDNA or gDNA used as material had been derived from T cells, B-cell-depleted T cells, or PBMCs.

The sequence derives from a woman in her forties or fifties who had recovered from COVID-19. The V gene is TRBV7-9, the J gene TRBJ2-1, with TRBD2 matching over 8 bases. Sequencing was done on a sample of PBMCs or T cells enriched from blood (not recorded which). The CDR3 DNA reads as TGTGCCAGCAGCCCCCGGGGGGGCGAAATCTACAATGAGCAGTTCTTC. Translating it yields CASSPRGGEIYNEQFF.